The 21 T cell receptor beta chains listed next were all sequenced from one sample in a study of blood T cell repertoires in COVID-19. Some clones are missing from TCRdb's copy, which holds only in-frame ones; the method was immunoSEQ multiplex PCR. This table holds roughly 120,000 clones, roughly 80% found once. The sequenced sample was peripheral blood. Receptors originate from a man in his fifties with acute or convalescent COVID-19.

V gene TRBV14 combines with J gene TRBJ2-1; 7 bases are a match to TRBD2. Germline CDR1 SGHDN, CDR2 FVKESK. The J segment lost 9 bases and the V segment lost 1 base, leaving 3 bases of the junction unmatched. This CDR3 region has 13 residues. The CDR3 region is CASSQGSGSEQFF. Written as DNA, the CDR3 is TGTGCCAGCAGCCAAGGTAGCGGGTCTGAGCAGTTCTTC.

This clone was detected only a few times. The J gene is TRBJ1-2, the V gene TRBV19; D is possibly TRBD1 (6 bases). The CDR3 spans 13 residues. Germline V gene data show CDR1 as LNHDA and CDR2 as SQIVND (reference sequence). V lost 4 bases to trimming and J lost 5 bases, with 11 bases between them. CDR3 nucleotide sequence: TGTGCCAGTAGTAGCGAGACAGGTTATGGCTACACCTTC. It yields the protein CASSSETGYGYTF.

The chain couples TRBV5-1 to TRBJ1-6; 10 bases line up with TRBD1. The germline CDR1 and CDR2 sequences are SGHRS and YFSETQ. The CDR3 covers 15 residues. V was clipped by 4 bases and J by 9 bases; unmatched bases: 7. The CDR3 region is CASSPGTGERSPLHF. The CDR3 DNA follows: TGCGCCAGCAGCCCGGGGACAGGGGAGCGTTCACCCCTCCACTTT.

A note on this clone: An end of the junction does not agree with germline; a read error may underlie this. This chain joins TRBV29-1 and TRBJ2-3; 8 bases align to TRBD1. The CDR3 contains 15 residues. CDR1 is SQVTM and CDR2 is ANQGSEA in the germline V gene. Written as DNA, the CDR3 is TGCAGCGTCGAAGGACAGGGTCAAAGCACAGATACGCAGTATTTT. It yields the protein CSVEGQGQSTDTQYF.

This chain connects TRBV28 to TRBJ1-2; D gene unclear. Deletions cut 4 bases from V and 5 bases from J, with 8 bases between. Germline CDR1 MDHEN, CDR2 SYDVKM. The CDR3 runs 12 residues. This CDR3 is CASSSDWYGYTF. The DNA for the CDR3 is TGTGCCAGCAGTTCAGACTGGTATGGCTACACCTTC.

The chain uses TRBV7-2 and TRBJ1-2, with 7 positions matching TRBD1. CDR1 is SGHTA, CDR2 FQGNSA, per germline. V was pared by 5 bases and J by 8 bases, with 11 bases of the junction left unmatched. The length of the CDR3 is 14 residues. The CDR3 protein is CASSGRDSGMGYTF. DNA for the CDR3: TGTGCCAGCAGCGGGCGGGACAGCGGCATGGGCTACACCTTC.

The chain carries TRBV6-5 and TRBJ2-7, with no clear D. Trimming left V 0 bases short and J 0 bases short, with 6 bases between. Germline assignment: CDR1 MNHEY and CDR2 SVGAGI. This CDR3 spans 14 amino acids. CDR3 residues: CASSYSRDSYEQYF. The CDR3 coding sequence is TGTGCCAGCAGTTACTCGAGAGACTCCTACGAGCAGTACTTC.

This clone has more than one count but fewer than ten. The DNA for the CDR3 is TGTGCCATCAGTGGGGACAGGGGGAACACTGAAGCTTTCTTT. Its protein is CAISGDRGNTEAFF. The chain joins TRBV10-3 to TRBJ1-1; 10 nucleotides match TRBD1. The CDR3 is 14 residues long. V shed 4 bases, J shed 1 base, and the junction held 0 bases outside the gene matches. Per the germline V gene, CDR1 is ENHRY and CDR2 is SYGVKD.

The gene calls are TRBV2 and TRBJ1-2; 10 bases match TRBD1. Germline V gene sequence: CDR1 SNHLY, CDR2 FYNNEI. The junction had 13 bases not matched to a gene; V was cut back by 6 bases and J by 3 bases. CDR3 length equals 17 residues. The CDR3 sequence: CASSAVPGQGKHYGYTF. Here the CDR3 DNA reads TGTGCCAGCAGCGCCGTCCCGGGACAGGGGAAACACTATGGCTACACCTTC.

The chain has TRBV28 and TRBJ2-7, with D perhaps TRBD1 (5 bases). CDR1 MDHEN and CDR2 SYDVKM come from the germline V gene. This CDR3 comprises 14 residues. The V end was cut by 7 bases, the J end by 0 bases, with 13 bases between. The CDR3 DNA is TGTGCCAGCACTCCGCAGGGAAACTCCTACGAGCAGTACTTC. This codes for CASTPQGNSYEQYF.

This clone was found once. The rearrangement uses TRBV5-1 and TRBJ2-7, with 8 positions matching TRBD1. The CDR3 spans 18 residues. After removal of 1 base from V and 4 bases from J, the junction contained 16 bases not matched to a gene. From germline, CDR1 is SGHRS and CDR2 YFSETQ. CDR3 nucleotides: TGCGCCAGCAGCTTGACTATCAGACAGGGGAATCTAGGATACGAGCAGTACTTC. Translation gives CASSLTIRQGNLGYEQYF.

The chain couples TRBV28 to TRBJ1-1; the match to TRBD1 covers 9 bases. Germline V gene sequence: CDR1 MDHEN, CDR2 SYDVKM. V was clipped by 6 bases and J by 10 bases; unmatched bases: 6. The CDR3 totals 12 residues. The CDR3 is CASSLDRGRAFF. CDR3 coding DNA: TGTGCCAGCAGCCTAGACAGGGGGAGAGCTTTCTTT.

The chain has TRBV6-1 and TRBJ1-2; no reliable D call. The CDR3 sequence is 15 residues long. V shed 1 base and J shed 2 bases, with 11 bases lying between them. Germline CDR1 MNHNS, CDR2 SASEGT. The CDR3 loop is CASSEVLGSNYGYTF. In DNA form, the CDR3 reads TGTGCCAGCAGTGAAGTTCTGGGGAGCAACTATGGCTACACCTTC.

This chain joins TRBV6-5 and TRBJ2-7; D unclear. Trimming removed 2 bases at V and 6 bases at J, with 8 bases between. Germline lookup yields CDR1 MNHEY and CDR2 SVGAGI. This CDR3 comprises 12 residues. CDR3 amino acids: CASSYPTSEQYF. The CDR3 DNA reads as TGTGCCAGCAGTTACCCAACATCCGAGCAGTACTTC.

V is TRBV5-6 and J is TRBJ1-2, with a tentative D call TRBD1 (6 bases). V was clipped by 0 bases and J by 2 bases, with 11 bases between them. Germline values: CDR1 SGHDT, CDR2 YYEEEE. This CDR3 is built from 15 residues. CDR3 amino acids: CASSLAPGANYGYTF. The CDR3 region has the DNA TGTGCCAGCAGCTTGGCCCCAGGGGCGAACTATGGCTACACCTTC.

The chain carries TRBV12-3 or TRBV12-4 and TRBJ2-3; D is uncertain. V dropped 3 bases and J dropped 4 bases, with 8 bases sitting between them. This CDR3 contains 13 residues. This CDR3 is CASSFAEADTQYF. CDR3 bases: TGTGCCAGCAGTTTTGCGGAAGCAGATACGCAGTATTTT.

CDR3 loop: CASSPTSGGLQETQYF. CDR3 bases: TGTGCCAGCAGTCCGACTAGCGGGGGTCTCCAAGAGACCCAGTACTTC. The chain links TRBV28 to TRBJ2-5; the match to TRBD2 covers 12 bases. With 5 bases clipped from V and 1 base from J, the junction kept 5 bases outside the gene matches. CDR1 is MDHEN and CDR2 is SYDVKM in the germline V gene. The CDR3 covers 16 residues. The variable domain in full, completed from reference TRBV28 and TRBJ2-5, reads DVKVTQSSRYLVKRTGEKVFLECVQDMDHENMFWYRQDPGLGLRLIYFSYDVKMKEKGDIPEGYSVSREKKERFSLILESASTNQTSMYLCASSPTSGGLQETQYFGPGTRLLVL.

The rearrangement joins TRBV10-3 to TRBJ2-1; 10 bases fit TRBD1. The CDR3 contains 13 residues. The junction had 4 bases not matched to a gene; V was cut back by 7 bases and J by 7 bases. The germline V gene encodes CDR1 ENHRY and CDR2 SYGVKD. CDR3 protein: CAINDRGRNEQFF. Here the CDR3 DNA reads TGTGCCATCAACGACAGGGGGCGGAATGAGCAGTTCTTC.

This chain connects TRBV7-9 to TRBJ2-1, with a possible D match to TRBD1 (6 bases). Germline assignment: CDR1 SEHNR and CDR2 FQNEAQ (reference sequence). The CDR3 is made up of 14 amino acids. V dropped 1 base and J dropped 4 bases, with 8 bases sitting between them. CDR3 nucleotides: TGTGCCAGCAGCTTAGACCAGGGGTACAATGAGCAGTTCTTC. This encodes CASSLDQGYNEQFF.

This CDR3 is CASSAGTGAGQPQHF. In DNA, the CDR3 is TGTGCCAGCAGTGCCGGGACAGGGGCCGGGCAGCCCCAGCATTTT. This chain joins TRBV2 and TRBJ1-5, with TRBD1 matching 10 bases. The CDR3 spans 15 residues. CDR1 and CDR2 from the germline V gene are SNHLY and FYNNEI. J gave up 7 bases and V 4 bases, and 7 bases lay outside the gene matches.

V gene TRBV9 combines with J gene TRBJ1-2; D might be TRBD1 (6 bases). Germline-derived CDR1 and CDR2 are SGDLS and YYNGEE. The CDR3 is 13 residues long. Trimming pared 0 bases from V and 6 bases from J, leaving 9 bases between. This CDR3 reads CASSVVAGDGYTF. DNA of the CDR3: TGTGCCAGCAGCGTAGTGGCAGGGGATGGCTACACCTTC.